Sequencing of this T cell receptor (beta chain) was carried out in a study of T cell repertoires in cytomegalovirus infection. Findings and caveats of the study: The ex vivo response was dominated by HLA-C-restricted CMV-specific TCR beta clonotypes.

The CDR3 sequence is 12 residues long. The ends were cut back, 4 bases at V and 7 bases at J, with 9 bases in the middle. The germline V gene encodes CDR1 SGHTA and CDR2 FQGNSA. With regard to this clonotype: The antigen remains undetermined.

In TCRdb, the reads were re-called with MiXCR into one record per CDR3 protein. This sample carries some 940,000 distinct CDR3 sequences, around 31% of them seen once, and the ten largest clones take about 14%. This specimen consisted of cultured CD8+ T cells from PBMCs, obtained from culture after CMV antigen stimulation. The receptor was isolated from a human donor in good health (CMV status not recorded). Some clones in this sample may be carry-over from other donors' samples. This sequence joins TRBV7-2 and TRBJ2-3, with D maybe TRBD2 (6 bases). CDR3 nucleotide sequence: TGTGCCAGCAGCTCGGGACTTAATACGCAGTATTTT. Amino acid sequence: CASSSGLNTQYF.